This T cell receptor (beta chain) is drawn from a study of blood T cell repertoires in COVID-19. Looking at the study overall: Whether acute or convalescent, the COVID-19 samples came from the United States, Italy and Spain. Sample material is recorded as cDNA or gDNA derived from T cells, B-cell-depleted T cells, or PBMCs.

Original methodology: Amplifying reference gene primers gave estimates of nucleated cell counts. The data were produced by immunoSEQ multiplex PCR, yet TCRdb's version contains in-frame clones alone and is incomplete. The V and J calls and the clone size are those of that table, but D and trimming were determined from the DNA. The sample lists 87,000 or so clones, around 87% occurring once. Sequencing was performed on peripheral blood. This sequence originates from a man aged 35-49 years with acute or convalescent COVID-19.

Here the CDR3 reads CASSPRTGINQPQHF. The CDR3 coding sequence is TGTGCCAGCTCACCACGGACAGGTATTAATCAGCCCCAGCATTTT. The chain joins TRBV18 to TRBJ1-5; 7 bases fit TRBD1. Trimming took 1 base from V and 4 from J; bases not matched to a gene: 4. This CDR3 is 15 amino acids long. Looked up from germline, CDR1 is KGHSH and CDR2 is LQKENI.